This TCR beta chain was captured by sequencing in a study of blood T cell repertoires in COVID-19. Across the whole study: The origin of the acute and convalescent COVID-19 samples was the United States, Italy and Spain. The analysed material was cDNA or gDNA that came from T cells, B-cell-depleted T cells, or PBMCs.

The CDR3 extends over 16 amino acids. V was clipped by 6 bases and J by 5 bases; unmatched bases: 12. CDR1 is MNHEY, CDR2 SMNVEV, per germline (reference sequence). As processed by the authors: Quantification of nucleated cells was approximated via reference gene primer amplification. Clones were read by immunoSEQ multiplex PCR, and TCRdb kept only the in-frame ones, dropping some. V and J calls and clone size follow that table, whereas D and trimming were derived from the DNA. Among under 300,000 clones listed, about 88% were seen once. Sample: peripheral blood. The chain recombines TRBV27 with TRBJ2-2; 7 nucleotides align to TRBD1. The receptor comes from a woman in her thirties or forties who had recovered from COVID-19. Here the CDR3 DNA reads TGTGCCAGCAGATCGAAGGGGGCATATCGGACCGGGGAGCTGTTTTTT. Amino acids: CASRSKGAYRTGELFF.